This T cell receptor (beta chain) was identified during a study of identical twins. A universal primer site was added by template switching, and unique molecular identifiers were carried by the cDNA. Each CDR3 protein gets one entry after TCRdb re-called the 5' RACE reads with MiXCR. The profile shows 500,000 or so distinct CDR3 sequences, more than 13% of them singletons. Comments on this clonotype: Its specificity is unknown.

The CDR3 loop spans 12 amino acids. V lost 8 bases to trimming and J lost 2 bases; unmatched junction nucleotides: 1. The germline CDR1 and CDR2 sequences are MDHEN and SYDVKM. Overall study findings and caveats: In monozygotic twins, models underestimated the sharing of out-of-frame TCR alpha. Within cord blood, abundant beta clonotypes carried fewer insertions, but memory repertoires showed no such trend.

This sample was shared with a second study, whose subject was yellow fever vaccine responses in identical twins.

The receptor was derived from a woman younger than 30 in good health. The chain uses TRBV28 and TRBJ2-5, with TRBD1 matching 8 bases. Sequencing was carried out using CD4+ T cells sorted from blood. CDR3 nucleotide sequence: TGTGCCAGCGGACAGGGTCAAGAGACCCAGTACTTC. It encodes CASGQGQETQYF.